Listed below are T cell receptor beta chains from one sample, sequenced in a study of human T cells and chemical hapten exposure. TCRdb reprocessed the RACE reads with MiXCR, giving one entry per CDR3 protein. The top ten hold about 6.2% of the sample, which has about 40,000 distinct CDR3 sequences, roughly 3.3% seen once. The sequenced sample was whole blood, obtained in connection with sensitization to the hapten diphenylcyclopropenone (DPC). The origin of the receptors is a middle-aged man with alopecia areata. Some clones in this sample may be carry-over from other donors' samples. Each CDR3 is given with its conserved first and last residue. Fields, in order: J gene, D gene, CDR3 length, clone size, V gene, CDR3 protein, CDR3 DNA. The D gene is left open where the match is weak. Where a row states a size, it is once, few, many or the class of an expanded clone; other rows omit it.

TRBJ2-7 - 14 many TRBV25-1 CASSEWEVGGEQYF TGTGCCAGCAGTGAATGGGAGGTGGGGGGCGAGCAGTACTTC
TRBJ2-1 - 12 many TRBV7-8 CASSSLNYEQFF TGTGCCAGCAGCTCTCTGAATTATGAGCAGTTCTTC
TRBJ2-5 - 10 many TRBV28 CASSSKTQYF TGTGCCAGCAGTTCGAAGACCCAGTACTTC
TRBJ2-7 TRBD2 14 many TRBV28 CASAIPGLAREQYF TGTGCCAGCGCTATACCGGGACTAGCACGCGAGCAGTACTTC
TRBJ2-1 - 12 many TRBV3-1 CASSQDIAGQFF TGTGCCAGCAGCCAAGATATCGCGGGGCAGTTCTTC
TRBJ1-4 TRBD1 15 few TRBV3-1 CASSQPGQGAEKLFF TGTGCCAGCAGCCAGCCGGGACAGGGGGCTGAAAAACTGTTTTTT
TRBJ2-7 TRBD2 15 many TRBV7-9 CASSSTTSGRAEQYF TGTGCCAGCAGTTCTACGACTAGCGGGAGGGCCGAGCAGTACTTC
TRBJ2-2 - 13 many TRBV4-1 CASSRGATGELFF TGCGCCAGCAGCCGAGGCGCCACCGGGGAGCTGTTTTTT
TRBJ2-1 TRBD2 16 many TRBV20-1 CSARDFMAGGRTGQFF TGCAGTGCTAGAGATTTTATGGCGGGAGGTCGCACGGGGCAGTTCTTC
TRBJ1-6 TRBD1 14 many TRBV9 CASSLGQVNSPLHF TGTGCCAGCAGCTTGGGACAGGTGAATTCACCCCTCCACTTT
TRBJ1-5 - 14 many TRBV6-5 CASSLDSSNQPQHF TGTGCCAGCAGTTTGGACAGTAGCAATCAGCCCCAGCATTTT
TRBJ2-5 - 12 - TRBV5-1 CASSSSGETQYF TGCGCCAGCAGCTCCAGTGGGGAGACCCAGTACTTC
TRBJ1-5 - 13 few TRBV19 CASSDSRNQPQHF TGTGCCAGTAGCGACTCCAGAAATCAGCCCCAGCATTTT
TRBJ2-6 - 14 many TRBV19 CASSPQAGANVLTF TGTGCCAGTAGTCCACAAGCTGGGGCCAACGTCCTGACTTTC
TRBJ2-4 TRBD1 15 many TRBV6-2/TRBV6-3 CASSLPGQPQNIQYF TGTGCCAGCAGTTTACCGGGACAGCCTCAAAACATTCAGTACTTC
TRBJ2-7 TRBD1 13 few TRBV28 CASSGTAFYEQYF TGTGCCAGCAGCGGGACAGCCTTCTACGAGCAGTACTTC
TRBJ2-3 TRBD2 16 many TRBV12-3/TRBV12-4 CASSSGLAGDGDTQYF TGTGCCAGCAGCTCTGGACTAGCGGGAGATGGAGATACGCAGTATTTT
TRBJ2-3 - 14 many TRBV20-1 CSVGPGGRADTQYF TGCAGTGTCGGACCCGGGGGGCGGGCAGATACGCAGTATTTT
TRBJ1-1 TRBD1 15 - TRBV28 CASKGAKGFGSEAFF TGTGCCAGCAAGGGGGCTAAGGGGTTTGGCAGTGAAGCTTTCTTT
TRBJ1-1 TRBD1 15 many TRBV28 CASSQRDRGNTEAFF TGTGCCAGCAGCCAACGGGACAGGGGAAACACTGAAGCTTTCTTT
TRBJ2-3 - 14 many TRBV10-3 CAISVASGTDTQYF TGTGCCATCAGTGTGGCTAGCGGCACAGATACGCAGTATTTT
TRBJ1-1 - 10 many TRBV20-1 CSARRGEAFF TGCAGTGCTAGGAGAGGTGAAGCTTTCTTT
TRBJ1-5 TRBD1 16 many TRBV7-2 CASSSLTGYGNQPQHF TGTGCCAGCAGCTCGCTGACAGGGTACGGCAATCAGCCCCAGCATTTT
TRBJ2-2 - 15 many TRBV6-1 CASSEWELNTGELFF TGTGCCAGCAGTGAATGGGAACTAAACACCGGGGAGCTGTTTTTT
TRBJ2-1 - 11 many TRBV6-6 CASTLRGEQFF TGTGCCAGCACCCTCCGGGGTGAGCAGTTCTTC
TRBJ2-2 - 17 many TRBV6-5 CASSYDQGRVNTGELFF TGTGCCAGCAGTTACGACCAGGGCAGGGTAAACACCGGGGAGCTGTTTTTT
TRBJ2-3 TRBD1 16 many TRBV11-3 CASSIGTAPSTDTQYF TGTGCCAGCAGCATCGGGACAGCCCCTAGCACAGATACGCAGTATTTT
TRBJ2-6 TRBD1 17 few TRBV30 CACIPGQGFSGANVLTF TGTGCCTGTATCCCGGGACAGGGCTTCTCTGGGGCCAACGTCCTGACTTTC
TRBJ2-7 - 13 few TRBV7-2 CASSFKTRDEQYF TGTGCCAGCAGCTTCAAGACCCGAGACGAGCAGTACTTC
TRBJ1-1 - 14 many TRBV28 CASSLVGPDTEAFF TGTGCCAGCAGTTTAGTGGGGCCGGACACTGAAGCTTTCTTT
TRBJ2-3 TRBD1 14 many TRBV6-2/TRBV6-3 CASSPQGARDTQYF TGTGCCAGCAGTCCACAGGGGGCGAGAGATACGCAGTATTTT
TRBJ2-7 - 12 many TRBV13 CASSAGNYEQYF TGTGCCAGCAGCGCAGGAAACTACGAGCAGTACTTC
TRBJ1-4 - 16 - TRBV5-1 CASSVGTGAQNEKLFF TGCGCCAGCAGCGTCGGTACAGGCGCCCAGAATGAAAAACTGTTTTTT
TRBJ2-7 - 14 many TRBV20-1 CSARVGHVAYEQYF TGCAGTGCTAGAGTAGGACACGTAGCCTACGAGCAGTACTTC
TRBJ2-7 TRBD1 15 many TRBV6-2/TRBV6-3 CASSYLPGQGNEQYF TGTGCCAGCAGTTACCTCCCGGGACAGGGGAACGAGCAGTACTTC
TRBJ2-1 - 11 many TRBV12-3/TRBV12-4 CASRLGREQFF TGTGCCAGCAGATTGGGTCGTGAGCAGTTCTTC
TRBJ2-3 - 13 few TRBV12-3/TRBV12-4 CASSTLEADTQYF TGTGCCAGCAGCACACTAGAGGCAGATACGCAGTATTTT
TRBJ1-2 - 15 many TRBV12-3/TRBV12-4 CASSPRQDLSTGYTF TGTGCCAGCAGTCCCCGCCAGGACCTATCCACTGGCTACACCTTC
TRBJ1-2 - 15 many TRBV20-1 CSAREFQGANYGYTF TGCAGTGCTAGAGAATTCCAGGGAGCTAACTATGGCTACACCTTC
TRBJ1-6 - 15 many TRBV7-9 CASSTRDLDNSPLHF TGTGCCAGCAGTACCCGAGACCTGGATAATTCACCCCTCCACTTT
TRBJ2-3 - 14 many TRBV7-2 CASSLAVYTDTQYF TGTGCCAGCAGCTTAGCGGTCTACACAGATACGCAGTATTTT
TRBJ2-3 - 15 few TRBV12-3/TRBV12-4 CASSPRDAATDTQYF TGTGCCAGCAGCCCGCGAGACGCGGCGACAGATACGCAGTATTTT
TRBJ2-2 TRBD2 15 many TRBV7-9 CATRLSGSGTGELFF TGTGCCACAAGACTGAGCGGGAGTGGGACCGGGGAGCTGTTTTTT
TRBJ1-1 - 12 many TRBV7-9 CASSEQVSEAFF TGTGCCAGCAGTGAACAGGTCTCTGAAGCTTTCTTT
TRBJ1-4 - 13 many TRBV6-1 CAYRQDTNEKLFF TGTGCCTATCGACAGGACACTAATGAAAAACTGTTTTTT
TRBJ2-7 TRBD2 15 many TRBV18 CASSQSGTSSLEQYF TGTGCCAGCTCACAATCCGGGACTAGCTCTCTCGAGCAGTACTTC
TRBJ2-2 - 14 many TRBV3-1 CASSEDSNTGELFF TGTGCCAGCAGCGAGGACAGCAACACCGGGGAGCTGTTTTTT
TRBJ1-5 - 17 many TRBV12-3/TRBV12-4 CASTLSLAGTVNQPQHF TGTGCCAGCACCCTCTCCTTGGCAGGGACGGTGAATCAGCCCCAGCATTTT
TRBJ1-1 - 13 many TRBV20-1 CSARARSDTEAFF TGCAGTGCTAGGGCCAGATCGGACACTGAAGCTTTCTTT